The 21 T cell receptor beta chains given below trace back to one sample, sequenced in a study of T cell repertoires in cytomegalovirus infection (dated by TCRdb to about 2019). Their specific antigens are unknown. TCRdb names Illumina HiSeq 1500 as the instrument used. TCRdb handled the public reads itself, with Q25 trimming in fastp and clone calling in MiXCR, and kept productive beta chains. Every entry covers one CDR3 protein and lists the most common genes and DNA from its rows. The sample data list hundreds of thousands of distinct CDR3 sequences, and around 35% of these were observed just once. The top ten constitute 18% of the sample. The sample's treatment or condition label, decoded: in vitro stimulation with specific CMV peptide epitopes to enrich CMV-specific T cells. The source was cultured PBMCs, collected from culture after CMV antigen stimulation. These receptors all stem from a human donor in good health (CMV status not recorded). Some clones in this sample may be carry-over from other donors' samples.

The chain links TRBV27 to TRBJ2-7; 7 bases are shared with TRBD2. The V gene's germline CDR1 is MNHEY and CDR2 SMNVEV (reference sequence). V was pared by 4 bases and J by 2 bases, with 5 bases of the junction left unmatched. This CDR3 region has 14 residues. The CDR3 nucleotides read TGTGCCAGCAGTTGGGCTAGCGGTGCCTACGAGCAGTACTTC. Its protein product is CASSWASGAYEQYF.

A few counts support this clonotype. This rearrangement joins TRBV7-8 to TRBJ2-7; D is possibly TRBD2 (6 bases). The CDR3 consists of 12 residues. V shed 6 bases and J shed 6 bases, with 12 bases lying between them. Germline V gene lookup returns CDR1 SGHVS and CDR2 FQNEAQ. The CDR3 nucleotides are TGTGCCAGCAGTTTTGGAGGGGTCGAGCAGTACTTC. Protein sequence: CASSFGGVEQYF.

The CDR3 loop reads CATRGRGSGEQFF. The CDR3 DNA is TGTGCCACACGGGGCAGGGGCTCGGGGGAGCAGTTCTTC. The chain couples TRBV10-3 to TRBJ2-1; D perhaps matches TRBD1 (6 bases). In germline, CDR1 is ENHRY, CDR2 SYGVKD. The ends were cut back, 10 bases at V and 10 bases at J, with 20 bases in the middle. The CDR3 length is 13 residues.

The chain couples TRBV6-2 or TRBV6-3 to TRBJ2-2; TRBD1 agrees at 7 bases. The germline V gene has CDR1 MNHEY and CDR2 SVGEGT. The length of the CDR3 is 13 residues. The ends lost 8 bases at V and 2 bases at J; junction bases unmatched: 2. In DNA form, the CDR3 reads TGTGCCAGCGGGGACAGAAACACCGGGGAGCTGTTTTTT. Protein sequence: CASGDRNTGELFF.

This clonotype was detected a few times. The chain is built from TRBV12-3 or TRBV12-4 and TRBJ1-5, with D uncertain. This CDR3 has 14 residues. Deletions cut 5 bases from V and 7 bases from J, with 15 bases between. The CDR3: CASSPSRTGQPQHF. For the CDR3, the DNA is TGTGCCAGCAGTCCCAGCCGGACGGGGCAGCCCCAGCATTTT.

This clonotype has only a few counts. This sequence joins TRBV30 and TRBJ2-7; D ambiguous. Germline loops: CDR1 GTSNPN, CDR2 SVGIG (reference sequence). The CDR3 spans 14 residues. The V end was cut by 2 bases, the J end by 6 bases, with 17 bases between. CDR3 loop: CAWSPGSGPLEQYF. In DNA form, the CDR3 reads TGTGCCTGGAGTCCTGGCTCCGGGCCTCTCGAGCAGTACTTC. The full variable domain, with the rest looked up from reference TRBV30 and TRBJ2-7, is SQTIHQWPATLVQPVGSPLSLECTVEGTSNPNLYWYRQAAGRGLQLLFYSVGIGQISSEVPQNLSASRPQDRQFILSSKKLLLSDSGFYLCAWSPGSGPLEQYFGPGTRLTVT.

This clonotype was seen a few times. The chain combines TRBV6-2 or TRBV6-3 with TRBJ2-1, with D maybe TRBD1 (6 bases). Germline V gene data show CDR1 as MNHEY and CDR2 as SVGEGT. The CDR3 loop spans 15 amino acids. V was trimmed by 6 bases and J by 7 bases, leaving 19 bases between them. CDR3 sequence: CASSHREITRNEQFF. Written as DNA, the CDR3 is TGTGCCAGCAGCCACAGGGAAATCACGAGGAATGAGCAGTTCTTC.

This clonotype turned up a few times. V and J are TRBV27 and TRBJ2-1; D remains unclear. Germline loops: CDR1 MNHEY, CDR2 SMNVEV (reference sequence). With 3 bases removed from V and 2 bases from J, the gap between germline ends came to 11 bases. The CDR3 runs to 15 residues. The CDR3 is CASSFYEVPYNEQFF. The CDR3 coding sequence is TGTGCCAGCAGTTTTTACGAGGTCCCCTACAATGAGCAGTTCTTC.

The chain links TRBV3-1 to TRBJ1-1; D is ambiguous. V was clipped by 0 bases and J by 5 bases, with 10 bases between them. Germline V gene data show CDR1 as LGHDT and CDR2 as YNNKEL (reference sequence). This CDR3 spans 14 amino acids. CDR3 DNA sequence: TGTGCCAGCAGCCAAGAAGGTGGCAGAACTGAAGCTTTCTTT. Protein product: CASSQEGGRTEAFF.

This chain joins TRBV4-1 and TRBJ2-1; 8 nucleotides align to TRBD1. From germline, CDR1 is MGHRA and CDR2 YSYEKL. The V and J ends lost 4 bases and 6 bases, in that order; junction bases with no gene match: 14. This CDR3 spans 17 amino acids. CDR3 nucleotide sequence: TGCGCCAGCAGCCGGACAAGGACAGGGCGAAGAACCAATGAGCAGTTCTTC. This codes for CASSRTRTGRRTNEQFF.

The V gene is TRBV20-1, the J gene TRBJ2-5, with unresolved D. Germline V gene sequence: CDR1 DFQATT, CDR2 SNEGSKA (reference sequence). CDR3 size: 11 residues. Trimming stripped 5 bases from V and 2 bases from J, with 6 bases between. In DNA form, the CDR3 reads TGCAGTGCTGACGGACAAGAGACCCAGTACTTC. It yields the protein CSADGQETQYF.

Note on this clonotype: At one of its ends the junction is not consistent with the germline gene, which may arise from a read error. The V and J genes are TRBV7-9 and TRBJ2-5; TRBD1 matches 9 bases. In germline, CDR1 is SEHNR, CDR2 FQNEAQ (reference sequence). This CDR3 spans 15 amino acids. This CDR3 is CASSLDRGPQETQNF. In nucleotides, the CDR3 is TGTGCCAGCAGCTTGGACAGGGGACCGCAAGAGACCCAGAACTTC. The variable domain in full, with the rest retrieved from reference TRBV7-9 and TRBJ2-5, is DTGVSQNPRHKITKRGQNVTFRCDPISEHNRLYWYRQTLGQGPEFLTYFQNEAQLEKSRLLSDRFSAERPKGSFSTLEIQRTEQGDSAMYLCASSLDRGPQETQNFGPGTRLLVL.

Ten or more counts support this clonotype. This chain links TRBV7-2 with TRBJ1-2; 9 bases agree with TRBD1. Looked up from germline, CDR1 is SGHTA and CDR2 is FQGNSA. V was pared by 6 bases and J by 2 bases, with 4 bases of the junction left unmatched. This CDR3 region has 14 residues. CDR3 region: CASSQGQGNYGYTF. CDR3 coding DNA: TGTGCCAGCAGTCAAGGACAGGGGAACTATGGCTACACCTTC.

This clonotype was seen many times. V gene TRBV7-2 combines with J gene TRBJ1-2, with unresolved D. CDR1 is SGHTA, CDR2 FQGNSA, per germline. The V and J ends lost 5 bases and 3 bases respectively, with 10 bases between them. The CDR3 covers 13 residues. The CDR3 is CASSPRADYGYTF. CDR3 nucleotides: TGTGCCAGCAGCCCCCGGGCAGACTATGGCTACACCTTC. Together with reference TRBV7-2 and TRBJ1-2, the CDR3 gives the full variable domain: GAGVSQSPSNKVTEKGKDVELRCDPISGHTALYWYRQSLGQGLEFLIYFQGNSAPDKSGLPSDRFSAERTGGSVSTLTIQRTQQEDSAVYLCASSPRADYGYTFGSGTRLTVV.

The rearrangement joins TRBV19 to TRBJ2-7; the match to TRBD2 covers 11 bases. Germline V gene data show CDR1 as LNHDA and CDR2 as SQIVND (reference sequence). J was trimmed by 3 bases and V by 6 bases; bases with no gene match: 10. CDR3 length: 16 amino acids. CDR3 bases: TGTGCCAGTAGGAGATCCGGGACTAGCGGTTACTACGAGCAGTACTTC. Encoded protein: CASRRSGTSGYYEQYF.

This clonotype was observed at least ten times. The chain uses TRBV7-9 and TRBJ2-5; D might be TRBD1 (6 bases). The CDR3 covers 16 residues. Germline CDR1 reads SEHNR; CDR2 reads FQNEAQ (reference sequence). V lost 5 bases and J 4 bases, leaving 20 bases between the germline ends. The CDR3 reads CASSRPQTTGRETQYF. CDR3 DNA sequence: TGTGCCAGCAGCCGCCCCCAAACAACAGGGAGAGAGACCCAGTACTTC.

In its sample, this clonotype was seen a few times. The chain recombines TRBV28 with TRBJ2-7; D gene uncertain. The CDR3 has 12 amino acids. Trimming cost V 5 bases and J 6 bases, with 11 bases left between them. Per the germline V gene, CDR1 is MDHEN and CDR2 is SYDVKM. The CDR3 here is CASSPRRSEQYF. CDR3 nucleotides: TGTGCCAGCAGTCCCCGTCGCTCCGAGCAGTACTTC.

This clonotype has more than one count but fewer than ten. V gene TRBV11-2 combines with J gene TRBJ2-1, with 11 nucleotides matching TRBD2. CDR1 and CDR2 (germline): SGHAT, FQNNGV. This CDR3 region has 16 residues. The ends lost 4 bases at V and 3 bases at J; junction bases unmatched: 5. The CDR3 is CASSSLAGGYYNEQFF. CDR3 DNA: TGTGCCAGCAGCTCTCTAGCGGGAGGATACTACAATGAGCAGTTCTTC.

V gene TRBV2 combines with J gene TRBJ1-1; 9 bases are shared with TRBD1. CDR1 SNHLY and CDR2 FYNNEI come from the germline V gene. The CDR3 extends over 14 amino acids. The V gene end was trimmed by 6 bases and the J gene end by 10 bases; junction bases not matched to a gene: 12. The chain's CDR3 is CASSRTGEVYPAFF. In nucleotides, the CDR3 is TGTGCCAGCAGCCGGACAGGGGAGGTATACCCAGCTTTCTTT.

The chain is built from TRBV10-3 and TRBJ2-7; unclear D gene. This CDR3 is 11 amino acids long. V was cut by 2 bases and J by 6 bases, with 5 bases left in between. From germline, CDR1 is ENHRY and CDR2 SYGVKD. DNA of the CDR3: TGTGCCATCAGTGAGACAGTCGAGCAGTACTTC. Protein product: CAISETVEQYF.

This rearrangement joins TRBV12-3 or TRBV12-4 to TRBJ2-2; 9 positions match TRBD1. Trimming at V came to 6 bases and at J to 6 bases, leaving 5 bases not matched to a gene. The CDR3 length is 14 residues. In DNA form, the CDR3 reads TGTGCCAGCAGAACCGGGACAGGGTCCGGGGAGCTGTTTTTT. Protein sequence: CASRTGTGSGELFF.